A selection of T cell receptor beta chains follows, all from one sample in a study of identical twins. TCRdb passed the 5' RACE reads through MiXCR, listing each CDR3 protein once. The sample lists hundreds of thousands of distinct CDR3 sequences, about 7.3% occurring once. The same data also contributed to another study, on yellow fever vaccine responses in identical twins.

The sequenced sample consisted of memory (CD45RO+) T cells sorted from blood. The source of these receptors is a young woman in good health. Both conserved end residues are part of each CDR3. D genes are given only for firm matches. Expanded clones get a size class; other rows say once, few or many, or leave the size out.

CDR3: CASTSGDSGPRMDGYTF; DNA: TGTGCCAGCACCTCGGGTGACTCGGGGCCTAGGATGGATGGCTACACCTTC; J: TRBJ1-2; size: many; D: .; V: TRBV12-3/TRBV12-4
CDR3: CSASRPSLPDYGYTF; DNA: TGCAGTGCTAGTCGCCCAAGCCTTCCTGACTATGGCTACACCTTC; J: TRBJ1-2; size: .; D: .; V: TRBV20-1
CDR3: CASSSDAGRNYGYTF; DNA: TGTGCCAGCAGCTCCGACGCAGGGAGGAACTATGGCTACACCTTC; J: TRBJ1-2; size: many; D: .; V: TRBV5-6
CDR3: CASRQQTGANNEQFF; DNA: TGTGCCAGCAGACAACAGACAGGGGCAAACAATGAGCAGTTCTTC; J: TRBJ2-1; size: .; D: TRBD1; V: TRBV11-2
CDR3: CASSPMGLAVPPGNEQFF; DNA: TGTGCCAGCAGCCCTATGGGGCTAGCGGTCCCCCCGGGCAATGAGCAGTTCTTC; J: TRBJ2-1; size: .; D: TRBD2; V: TRBV7-6
CDR3: CASSFEPSGKSDTQYF; DNA: TGTGCCAGCAGCTTCGAGCCTAGCGGGAAATCAGATACGCAGTATTTT; J: TRBJ2-3; size: .; D: TRBD2; V: TRBV5-6
CDR3: CASAQGTDVGEAFF; DNA: TGTGCCAGCGCCCAAGGGACGGACGTGGGGGAAGCTTTCTTT; J: TRBJ1-1; size: many; D: .; V: TRBV28
CDR3: CASSLSSLAGGIQETQYF; DNA: TGTGCCAGCAGCTTAAGTTCGCTAGCGGGGGGAATCCAAGAGACCCAGTACTTC; J: TRBJ2-5; size: .; D: TRBD2; V: TRBV11-1
CDR3: CASSQGQAYEQYF; DNA: TGTGCCAGCAGCCAGGGACAGGCCTACGAGCAGTACTTC; J: TRBJ2-7; size: many; D: TRBD1; V: TRBV12-3/TRBV12-4
CDR3: CASSLRSGAATQYF; DNA: TGTGCCAGCAGCTTACGGTCAGGTGCCGCGACTCAGTACTTC; J: TRBJ2-4; size: few; D: .; V: TRBV7-9
CDR3: CAAGDTDTQYF; DNA: TGCGCCGCGGGGGACACAGATACGCAGTATTTT; J: TRBJ2-3; size: .; D: TRBD2; V: TRBV2
CDR3: CASSPPLGLAGAGNNEQFF; DNA: TGTGCCAGCTCACCACCCCTGGGACTAGCGGGAGCTGGCAACAATGAGCAGTTCTTC; J: TRBJ2-1; size: once; D: TRBD2; V: TRBV18
CDR3: CASSDATGMNTEAFF; DNA: TGTGCCAGCAGTGACGCGACAGGGATGAACACTGAAGCTTTCTTT; J: TRBJ1-1; size: .; D: TRBD1; V: TRBV6-1
CDR3: CATSRQSRSGANVLTF; DNA: TGTGCCACCAGTAGACAGTCCCGCTCTGGGGCCAACGTCCTGACTTTC; J: TRBJ2-6; size: many; D: .; V: TRBV24-1
CDR3: CASSLWDRAAFF; DNA: TGTGCCAGCAGCTTGTGGGACAGGGCTGCTTTCTTT; J: TRBJ1-1; size: many; D: TRBD1; V: TRBV11-2
CDR3: CSVAGRGITEAFF; DNA: TGCAGCGTTGCGGGCAGGGGTATCACTGAAGCTTTCTTT; J: TRBJ1-1; size: many; D: .; V: TRBV29-1
CDR3: CSAWTGGQETQYF; DNA: TGCAGTGCCTGGACAGGGGGCCAAGAGACCCAGTACTTC; J: TRBJ2-5; size: .; D: TRBD1; V: TRBV20-1
CDR3: CSARDLASLRPNEQFF; DNA: TGCAGTGCTAGAGATTTGGCCTCCCTAAGGCCCAATGAGCAGTTCTTC; J: TRBJ2-1; size: many; D: .; V: TRBV20-1
CDR3: CASSFLYSPLHF; DNA: TGTGCCAGCAGTTTTCTTTATTCACCCCTCCACTTT; J: TRBJ1-6; size: many; D: .; V: TRBV28
CDR3: CASSLAGPGQTAYNEQFF; DNA: TGTGCCAGCAGCTTAGCGGGGCCAGGACAGACCGCCTACAATGAGCAGTTCTTC; J: TRBJ2-1; size: .; D: .; V: TRBV11-1
CDR3: CASSLQDGPYEQYF; DNA: TGTGCCAGCAGCCTCCAGGACGGACCCTACGAGCAGTACTTC; J: TRBJ2-7; size: few; D: .; V: TRBV7-3
CDR3: CASSVGPTGANVLTF; DNA: TGCGCCAGCAGCGTGGGACCCACTGGGGCCAACGTCCTGACTTTC; J: TRBJ2-6; size: few; D: .; V: TRBV5-1
CDR3: CASSIAGGAGQPQHF; DNA: TGTGCCAGTAGTATAGCGGGGGGCGCAGGACAGCCCCAGCATTTT; J: TRBJ1-5; size: many; D: .; V: TRBV19
CDR3: CASGKGQGEGNEQFF; DNA: TGTGCCAGCGGAAAGGGACAGGGGGAGGGGAATGAGCAGTTCTTC; J: TRBJ2-1; size: many; D: TRBD1; V: TRBV9